The rows below give T cell receptor beta chains drawn from one sample of a study of cytomegalovirus exposure and HLA in healthy donors. Repertoires were generated with immunoSEQ multiplex PCR, while TCRdb's copy carries only in-frame clones and drops some. The sample gives about 180,000 clones, 65% to 80% of which show up once; more than 0.55% is in the top ten. Sequenced sample: PBMCs. The receptors were gathered from a woman aged 40 to 50 in good health and CMV-seronegative. The CDR3 runs from the conserved cysteine through the conserved F or W. The D gene is left open where the match is weak. Only part of the rows carry a size: once, few, many, or a class if the clone is expanded.

J gene,clone size,D gene,CDR3 length,V gene,CDR3 protein,CDR3 DNA
TRBJ1-1,NA,NA,13,TRBV6-5,CASRSPPGGEAFF,TGTGCCAGCAGATCCCCACCGGGGGGTGAAGCTTTCTTT
TRBJ2-2,NA,NA,16,TRBV25-1,CASSDRGASATGELFF,TGTGCCAGCAGTGATCGGGGGGCTAGCGCAACCGGGGAGCTGTTTTTT
TRBJ1-2,NA,NA,15,TRBV7-9,CASSSGFSANYGYTF,TGTGCCAGCAGCTCAGGGTTTTCAGCTAACTATGGCTACACCTTC
TRBJ2-7,NA,NA,11,TRBV6-1,CASTHQHRQYF,TGTGCCAGCACCCATCAACACCGGCAGTACTTC
TRBJ1-3,NA,NA,15,TRBV30,CAWSVDSYSGNTIYF,TGTGCCTGGAGTGTAGACAGTTACTCTGGAAACACCATATATTTT
TRBJ2-7,NA,NA,11,TRBV6-5,CASTSEGEQYF,TGTGCCAGCACCAGTGAGGGCGAGCAGTACTTC
TRBJ1-2,NA,TRBD1,15,TRBV27,CASSSGQGRVAGYTF,TGTGCCAGCAGTTCCGGACAGGGTCGAGTTGCTGGCTACACCTTC
TRBJ1-3,NA,NA,17,TRBV19,CASSLDSVVSSGNTIYF,TGTGCCAGTAGTCTCGACAGTGTTGTGAGCTCTGGAAACACCATATATTTT
TRBJ2-2,NA,TRBD1,16,TRBV27,CASSLRGRLDTGELFF,TGTGCCAGCAGTTTAAGGGGGCGCCTGGACACCGGGGAGCTGTTTTTT
TRBJ2-1,NA,NA,14,TRBV6-1,CASSDLPTTPLSLF,TGTGCCAGCAGTGACTTACCGACAACCCCTCTCTCCCTCTTC
TRBJ1-2,NA,NA,15,TRBV6-5,CASTPTEGKNYGYTF,TGTGCCAGCACCCCGACAGAAGGGAAAAACTATGGCTACACCTTC
TRBJ2-5,NA,NA,12,TRBV29-1,CSVGAHQGTQYF,TGCAGCGTTGGGGCCCACCAAGGGACCCAGTACTTC
TRBJ2-3,NA,TRBD2,15,TRBV30,CAWSILAGGTDTQYF,TGTGCCTGGAGTATCCTAGCGGGAGGCACAGATACGCAGTATTTT
TRBJ2-3,NA,NA,11,TRBV27,CASYSADTQYF,TGTGCCAGCTATAGTGCAGATACGCAGTATTTT
TRBJ1-5,NA,NA,13,TRBV10-2,CASSDSSHQPQHF,TGCGCCAGCTCGGACAGCTCACATCAGCCCCAGCATTTT
TRBJ2-1,NA,TRBD2,18,TRBV9,CASSFPGGLAGGKNEQFF,TGTGCCAGCAGCTTCCCCGGAGGGCTAGCGGGAGGGAAGAATGAGCAGTTCTTC
TRBJ2-1,NA,TRBD2,16,TRBV4-1,CASSQPSSGIPNEQFF,TGCGCCAGCAGCCAGCCTTCTAGCGGGATTCCCAATGAGCAGTTCTTC
TRBJ2-3,NA,TRBD2,16,TRBV19,CASSIDRGRGTDTQYF,TGTGCCAGTAGTATAGATCGCGGGAGAGGCACAGATACGCAGTATTTT
TRBJ1-1,NA,NA,14,TRBV6-5,CASSYAGIYTEAFF,TGTGCCAGCAGTTATGCGGGGATCTACACTGAAGCTTTCTTT
TRBJ2-1,NA,NA,16,TRBV4-1,CASRGFVRDSYNEQFF,TGCGCCAGCAGGGGTTTCGTCCGGGACTCCTACAATGAGCAGTTCTTC
TRBJ2-2,once,TRBD2,16,TRBV5-1,CASSLGPAGLGRELFF,TGCGCCAGCAGCTTGGGTCCAGCGGGATTGGGCAGGGAGCTGTTTTTT
TRBJ2-7,NA,TRBD1,16,TRBV7-8,CASRKSGQGASYEQYF,TGTGCCAGCAGAAAATCCGGACAGGGGGCGAGCTACGAGCAGTACTTC
TRBJ1-3,NA,TRBD1,14,TRBV19,CASSPRTGGNTIYF,TGTGCCAGTAGTCCAAGGACAGGGGGAAACACCATATATTTT
TRBJ2-5,NA,NA,12,TRBV6-1,CASSVYQETQYF,TGTGCCAGCAGTGTCTACCAAGAGACCCAGTACTTC
TRBJ1-2,NA,TRBD1,17,TRBV5-1,CASSHGDSTWTLYGYTF,TGCGCCAGCAGCCATGGGGACAGTACGTGGACCCTCTATGGCTACACCTTC
TRBJ2-7,NA,NA,14,TRBV29-1,CSVFGQGLYSEQYF,TGCAGCGTTTTTGGCCAGGGCCTATATTCCGAGCAGTACTTC
TRBJ1-1,NA,TRBD1,14,TRBV7-3,CASSLSGGNTEAFF,TGTGCCAGCAGCTTATCAGGGGGGAACACTGAAGCTTTCTTT
TRBJ1-2,NA,NA,15,TRBV15,CATSRDPQAPYGYTF,TGTGCCACCAGCAGAGACCCACAGGCTCCCTATGGCTACACCTTC
TRBJ1-1,NA,NA,15,TRBV9,CASSVEGDMNTEAFF,TGTGCCAGCAGCGTAGAGGGAGACATGAACACTGAAGCTTTCTTT
TRBJ2-6,NA,NA,16,TRBV5-1,CASSLGGGPGANVLTF,TGCGCCAGCAGCTTGGGAGGCGGGCCCGGGGCCAACGTCCTGACTTTC
TRBJ2-7,once,NA,15,TRBV6-1,CATPSPWGVTYEQYF,TGTGCCACCCCTAGCCCCTGGGGGGTAACCTACGAGCAGTACTTC
TRBJ2-7,NA,NA,12,TRBV6-5,CASSPGLGEQYF,TGTGCCAGCAGCCCAGGGTTGGGCGAGCAGTACTTC
TRBJ1-6,NA,TRBD1,13,TRBV9,CASRGQDNSPLHF,TGTGCCAGTAGGGGACAGGATAATTCACCCCTCCACTTT
TRBJ2-2,once,TRBD2,17,TRBV28,CASSALAGETNTGELFF,TGTGCCAGCAGTGCACTAGCGGGGGAGACGAACACCGGGGAGCTGTTTTTT
TRBJ2-2,few,NA,14,TRBV18,CASSPSMNTGELFF,TGTGCCAGCTCACCATCAATGAACACCGGGGAGCTGTTTTTT
TRBJ2-7,few,NA,15,TRBV6-5,CASSRQSRGSYEQYF,TGTGCCAGCAGTAGACAGTCTAGGGGTTCATACGAGCAGTACTTC
TRBJ2-7,NA,NA,14,TRBV9,CASSVGASPYEQYF,TGTGCCAGCAGCGTAGGGGCTTCCCCCTACGAGCAGTACTTC
TRBJ2-1,NA,TRBD1,14,TRBV19,CASSMFRGLNEQFF,TGTGCCAGTAGTATGTTCAGGGGGCTAAATGAGCAGTTCTTC
TRBJ2-1,once,TRBD1,15,TRBV28,CASSPRDRRYNEQFF,TGTGCCAGCAGTCCCCGGGACAGACGTTACAATGAGCAGTTCTTC
TRBJ2-2,NA,NA,16,TRBV6-5,CASSYSIRGRTGELFF,TGTGCCAGCAGTTACTCGATTAGGGGCAGAACCGGGGAGCTGTTTTTT
TRBJ2-1,NA,NA,15,TRBV5-1,CASRSSGPAYNEQFF,TGCGCCAGCAGATCCTCAGGGCCGGCGTACAATGAGCAGTTCTTC
TRBJ1-1,NA,NA,13,TRBV19,CASHLRGATEAFF,TGTGCCAGTCACCTGCGGGGGGCCACTGAAGCTTTCTTT
TRBJ2-7,NA,TRBD1,16,TRBV28,CASTPGDRGRSVEQYF,TGTGCCAGCACACCCGGGGACAGGGGGCGATCCGTCGAGCAGTACTTC